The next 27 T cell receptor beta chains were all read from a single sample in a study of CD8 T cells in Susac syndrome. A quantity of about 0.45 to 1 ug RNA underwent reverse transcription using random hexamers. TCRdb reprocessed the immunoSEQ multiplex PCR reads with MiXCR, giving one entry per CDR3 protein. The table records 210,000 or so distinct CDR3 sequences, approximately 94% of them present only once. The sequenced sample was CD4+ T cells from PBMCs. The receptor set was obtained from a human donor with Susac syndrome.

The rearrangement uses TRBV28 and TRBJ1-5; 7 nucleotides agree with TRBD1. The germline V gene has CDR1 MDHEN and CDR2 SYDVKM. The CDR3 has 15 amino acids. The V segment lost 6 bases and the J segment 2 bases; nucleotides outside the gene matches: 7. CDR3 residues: CASRRTGAGNQPQHF. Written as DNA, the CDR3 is TGTGCCAGCAGACGGACAGGCGCGGGCAATCAGCCCCAGCATTTT. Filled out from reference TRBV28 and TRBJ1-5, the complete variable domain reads DVKVTQSSRYLVKRTGEKVFLECVQDMDHENMFWYRQDPGLGLRLIYFSYDVKMKEKGDIPEGYSVSREKKERFSLILESASTNQTSMYLCASRRTGAGNQPQHFGDGTRLSIL.

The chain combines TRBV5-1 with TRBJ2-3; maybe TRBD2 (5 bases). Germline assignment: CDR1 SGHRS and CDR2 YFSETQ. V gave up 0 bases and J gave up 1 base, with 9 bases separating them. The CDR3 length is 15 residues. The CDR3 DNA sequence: TGCGCCAGCAGCTTGGTTCCCGGGGGCACAGATACGCAGTATTTT. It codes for CASSLVPGGTDTQYF.

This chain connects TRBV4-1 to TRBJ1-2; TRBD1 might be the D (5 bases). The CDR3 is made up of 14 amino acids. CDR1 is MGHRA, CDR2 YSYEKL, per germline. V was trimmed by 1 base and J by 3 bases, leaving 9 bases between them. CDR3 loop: CASSQVGAYYGYTF. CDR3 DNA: TGCGCCAGCAGCCAAGTAGGGGCTTACTATGGCTACACCTTC.

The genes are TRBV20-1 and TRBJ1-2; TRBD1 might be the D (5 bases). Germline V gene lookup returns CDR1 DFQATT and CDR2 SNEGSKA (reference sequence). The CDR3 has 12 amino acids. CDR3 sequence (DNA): TGCACTGCCGCCCCAGGGAGTCGGGGCTACACCTTC. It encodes CTAAPGSRGYTF.

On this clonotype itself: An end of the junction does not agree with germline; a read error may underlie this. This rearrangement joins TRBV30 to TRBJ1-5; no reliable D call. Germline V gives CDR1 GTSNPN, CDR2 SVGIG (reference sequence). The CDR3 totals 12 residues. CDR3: CAWSLPNHPQHF. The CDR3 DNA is TGTGCCTGGAGTCTACCCAATCACCCCCAGCATTTT.

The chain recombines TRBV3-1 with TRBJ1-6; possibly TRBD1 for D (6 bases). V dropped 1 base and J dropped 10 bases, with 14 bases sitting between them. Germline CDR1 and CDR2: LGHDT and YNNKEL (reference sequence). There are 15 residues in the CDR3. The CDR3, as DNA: TGTGCCAGCAGCCAAGGTTCCGGGGGGCGATCACCCCTCCACTTT. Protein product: CASSQGSGGRSPLHF.

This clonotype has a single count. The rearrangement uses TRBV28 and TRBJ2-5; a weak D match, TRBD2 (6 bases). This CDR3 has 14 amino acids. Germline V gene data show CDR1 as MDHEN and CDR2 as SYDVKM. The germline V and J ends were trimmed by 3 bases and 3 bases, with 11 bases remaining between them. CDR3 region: CASSFPGVEETQYF. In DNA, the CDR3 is TGTGCCAGCAGTTTTCCGGGGGTGGAAGAGACCCAGTACTTC.

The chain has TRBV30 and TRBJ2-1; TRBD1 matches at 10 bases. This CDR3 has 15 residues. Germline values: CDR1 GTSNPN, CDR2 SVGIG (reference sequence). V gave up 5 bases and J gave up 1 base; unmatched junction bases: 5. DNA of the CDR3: TGTGCCTGGCGACAGGGGGCGAGGTCCTACAATGAGCAGTTCTTC. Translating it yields CAWRQGARSYNEQFF.

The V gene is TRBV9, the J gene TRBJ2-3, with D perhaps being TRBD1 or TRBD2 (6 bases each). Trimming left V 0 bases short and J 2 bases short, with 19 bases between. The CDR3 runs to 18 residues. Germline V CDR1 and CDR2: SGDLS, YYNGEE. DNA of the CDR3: TGTGCCAGCAGCGTAGCCCCAGGGGCGGGGTTCAACACAGATACGCAGTATTTT. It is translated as CASSVAPGAGFNTDTQYF. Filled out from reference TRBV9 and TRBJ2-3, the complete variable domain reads DSGVTQTPKHLITATGQRVTLRCSPRSGDLSVYWYQQSLDQGLQFLIQYYNGEERAKGNILERFSAQQFPDLHSELNLSSLELGDSALYFCASSVAPGAGFNTDTQYFGPGTRLTVL.

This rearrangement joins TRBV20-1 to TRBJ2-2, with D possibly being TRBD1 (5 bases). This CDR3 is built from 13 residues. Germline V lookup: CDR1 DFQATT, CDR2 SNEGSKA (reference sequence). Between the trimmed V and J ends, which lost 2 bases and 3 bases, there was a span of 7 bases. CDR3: CSARYRHTGELFF. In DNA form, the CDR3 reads TGCAGTGCTAGATACAGGCACACCGGGGAGCTGTTTTTT.

The chain's CDR3 is CASSYGVRGSEAFF. CDR3 in DNA: TGTGCCAGCAGTTATGGGGTCCGGGGCTCTGAAGCTTTCTTT. The chain combines TRBV6-2 or TRBV6-3 with TRBJ1-1; D is perhaps TRBD1 (5 bases). The CDR3 extends over 14 amino acids. V was cut by 3 bases and J by 6 bases, with 14 bases left in between. Germline V gene data show CDR1 as MNHEY and CDR2 as SVGEGT.

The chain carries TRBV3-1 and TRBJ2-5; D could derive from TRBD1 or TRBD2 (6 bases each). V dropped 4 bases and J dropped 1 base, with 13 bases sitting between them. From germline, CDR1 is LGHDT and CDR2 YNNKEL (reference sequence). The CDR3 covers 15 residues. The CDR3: CASSRYGGLQETQYF. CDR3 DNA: TGTGCCAGCAGCCGTTACGGGGGCCTCCAAGAGACCCAGTACTTC.

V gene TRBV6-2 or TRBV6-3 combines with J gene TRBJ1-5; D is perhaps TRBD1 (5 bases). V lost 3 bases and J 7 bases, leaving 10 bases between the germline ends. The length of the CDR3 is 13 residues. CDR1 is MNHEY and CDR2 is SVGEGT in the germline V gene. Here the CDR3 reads CASSYGALQPQHF. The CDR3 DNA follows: TGTGCCAGCAGTTATGGGGCCCTCCAGCCCCAGCATTTT.

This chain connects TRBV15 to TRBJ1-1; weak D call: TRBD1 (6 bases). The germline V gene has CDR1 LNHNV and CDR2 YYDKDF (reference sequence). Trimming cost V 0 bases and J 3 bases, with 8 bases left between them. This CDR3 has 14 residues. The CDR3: CATSREQGYTEAFF. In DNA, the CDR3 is TGTGCCACCAGCAGAGAGCAGGGGTACACTGAAGCTTTCTTT.

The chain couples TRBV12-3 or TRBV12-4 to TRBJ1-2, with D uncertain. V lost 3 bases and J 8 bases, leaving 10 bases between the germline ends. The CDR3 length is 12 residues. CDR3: CASSLPPQGYTF. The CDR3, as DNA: TGTGCCAGCAGTTTGCCCCCCCAAGGCTACACCTTC.

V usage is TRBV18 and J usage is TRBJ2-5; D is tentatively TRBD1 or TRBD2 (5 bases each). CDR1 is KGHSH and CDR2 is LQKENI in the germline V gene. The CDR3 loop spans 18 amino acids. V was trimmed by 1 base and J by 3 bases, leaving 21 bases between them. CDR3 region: CASSPLGVYTGTEETQYF. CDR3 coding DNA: TGTGCCAGCTCACCACTGGGGGTCTACACCGGGACGGAAGAGACCCAGTACTTC.

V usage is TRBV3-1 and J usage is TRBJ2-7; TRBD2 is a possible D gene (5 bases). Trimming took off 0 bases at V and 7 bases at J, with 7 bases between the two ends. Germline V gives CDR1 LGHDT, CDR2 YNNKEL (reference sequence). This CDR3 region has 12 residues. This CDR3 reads CASSQDRGEQYF. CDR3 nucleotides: TGTGCCAGCAGCCAAGATCGCGGGGAGCAGTACTTC.

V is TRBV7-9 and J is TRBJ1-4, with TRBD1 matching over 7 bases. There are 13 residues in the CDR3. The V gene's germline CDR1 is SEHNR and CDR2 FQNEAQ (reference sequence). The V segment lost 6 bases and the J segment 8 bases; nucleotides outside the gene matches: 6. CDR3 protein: CASSFRTGEKLFF. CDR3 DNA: TGTGCCAGCAGTTTTCGGACAGGCGAAAAACTGTTTTTT.

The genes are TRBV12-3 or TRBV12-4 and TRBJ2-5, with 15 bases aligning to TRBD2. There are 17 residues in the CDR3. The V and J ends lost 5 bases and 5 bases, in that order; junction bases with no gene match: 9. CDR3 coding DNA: TGTGCCAGCAGTCTCCGGACTAGCGGGGGGGCCGAGGAGACCCAGTACTTC. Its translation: CASSLRTSGGAEETQYF.

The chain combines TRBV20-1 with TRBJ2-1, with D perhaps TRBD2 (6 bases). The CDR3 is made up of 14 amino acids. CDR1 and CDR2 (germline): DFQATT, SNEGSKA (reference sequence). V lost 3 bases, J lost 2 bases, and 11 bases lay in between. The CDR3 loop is CSASGERAYNEQFF. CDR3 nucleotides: TGCAGTGCTAGTGGGGAGCGGGCCTACAATGAGCAGTTCTTC.

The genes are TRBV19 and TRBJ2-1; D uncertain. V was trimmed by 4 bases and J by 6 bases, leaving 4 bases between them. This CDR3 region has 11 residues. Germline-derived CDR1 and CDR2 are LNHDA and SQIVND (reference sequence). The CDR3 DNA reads TGTGCCAGTAGTAAGAGCAATGAGCAGTTCTTC. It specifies CASSKSNEQFF.

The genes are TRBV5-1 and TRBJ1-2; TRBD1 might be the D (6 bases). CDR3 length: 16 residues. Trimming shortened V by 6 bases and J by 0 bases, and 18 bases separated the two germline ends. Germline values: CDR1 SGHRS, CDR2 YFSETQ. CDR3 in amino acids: CASNPTGLLTNYGYTF. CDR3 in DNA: TGCGCCAGCAATCCGACAGGCCTACTTACTAACTATGGCTACACCTTC.

The CDR3 DNA reads as TGTGCCAGCAGTGCTCCGGGACAGGGGGACGCTGGGGCCAACGTCCTGACTTTC. Its translation: CASSAPGQGDAGANVLTF. The V call is TRBV6-1, the J call TRBJ2-6; 11 bases map to TRBD1. This CDR3 spans 18 amino acids. J lost 2 bases, V lost 4 bases, and 7 bases had no gene match. Germline loops: CDR1 MNHNS, CDR2 SASEGT.

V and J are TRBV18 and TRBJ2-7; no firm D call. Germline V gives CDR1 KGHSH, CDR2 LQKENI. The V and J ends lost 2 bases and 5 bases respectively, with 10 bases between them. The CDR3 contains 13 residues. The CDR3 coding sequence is TGTGCCAGCTCACCAAATGGCCAGAACGAGCAGTACTTC. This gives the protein CASSPNGQNEQYF.

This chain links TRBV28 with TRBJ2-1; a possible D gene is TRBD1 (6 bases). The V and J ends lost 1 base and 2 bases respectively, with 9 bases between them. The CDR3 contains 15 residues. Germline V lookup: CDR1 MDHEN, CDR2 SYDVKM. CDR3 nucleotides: TGTGCCAGCAGTTTATTAGGGGGAACCTACAATGAGCAGTTCTTC. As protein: CASSLLGGTYNEQFF.

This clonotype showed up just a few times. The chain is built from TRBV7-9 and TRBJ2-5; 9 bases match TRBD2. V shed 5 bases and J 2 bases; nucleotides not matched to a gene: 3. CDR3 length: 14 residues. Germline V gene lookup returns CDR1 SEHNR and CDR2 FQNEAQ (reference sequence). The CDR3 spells CASSPAGGQETQYF. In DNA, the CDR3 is TGTGCCAGCAGCCCCGCGGGGGGGCAAGAGACCCAGTACTTC. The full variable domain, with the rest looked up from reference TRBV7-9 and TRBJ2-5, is DTGVSQNPRHKITKRGQNVTFRCDPISEHNRLYWYRQTLGQGPEFLTYFQNEAQLEKSRLLSDRFSAERPKGSFSTLEIQRTEQGDSAMYLCASSPAGGQETQYFGPGTRLLVL.

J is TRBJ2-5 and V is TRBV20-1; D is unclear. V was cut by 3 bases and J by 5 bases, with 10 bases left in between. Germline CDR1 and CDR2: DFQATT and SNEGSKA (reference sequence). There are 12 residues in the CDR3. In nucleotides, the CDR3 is TGCAGTGCTAGTCCGGTTCAGGAGACCCAGTACTTC. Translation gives CSASPVQETQYF.